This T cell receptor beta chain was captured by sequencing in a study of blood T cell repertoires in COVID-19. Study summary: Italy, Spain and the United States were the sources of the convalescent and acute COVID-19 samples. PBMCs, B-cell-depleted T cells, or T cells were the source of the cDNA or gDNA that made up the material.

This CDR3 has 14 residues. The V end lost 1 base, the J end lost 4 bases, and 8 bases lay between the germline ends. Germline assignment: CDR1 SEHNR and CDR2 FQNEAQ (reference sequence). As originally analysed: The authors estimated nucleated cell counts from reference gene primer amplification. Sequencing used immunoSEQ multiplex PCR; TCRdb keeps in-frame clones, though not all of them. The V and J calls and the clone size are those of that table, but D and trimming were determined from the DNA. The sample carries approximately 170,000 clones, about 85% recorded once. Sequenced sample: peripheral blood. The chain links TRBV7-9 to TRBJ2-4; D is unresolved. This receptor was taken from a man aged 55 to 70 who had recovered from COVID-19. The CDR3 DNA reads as TGTGCCAGCAGCTTAGAAAACGCGAAAAACATTCAGTACTTC. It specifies CASSLENAKNIQYF.